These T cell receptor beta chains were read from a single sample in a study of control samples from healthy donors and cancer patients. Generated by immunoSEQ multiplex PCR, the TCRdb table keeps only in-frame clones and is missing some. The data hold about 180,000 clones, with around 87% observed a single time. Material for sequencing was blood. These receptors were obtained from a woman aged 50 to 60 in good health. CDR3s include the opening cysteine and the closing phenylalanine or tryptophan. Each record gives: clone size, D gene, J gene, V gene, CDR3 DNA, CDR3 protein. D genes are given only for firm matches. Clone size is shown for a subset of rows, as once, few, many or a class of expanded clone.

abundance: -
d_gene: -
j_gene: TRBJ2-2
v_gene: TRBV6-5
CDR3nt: TGTGCCAGCAGCGCTACTAGTAAAAACACCGGGGAGCTGTTTTTT
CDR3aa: CASSATSKNTGELFF

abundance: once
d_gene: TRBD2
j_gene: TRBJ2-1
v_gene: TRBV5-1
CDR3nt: TGCGCCAGCAGCGTGACTAGCGGGAGAAGGAATGAGCAGTTCTTC
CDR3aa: CASSVTSGRRNEQFF

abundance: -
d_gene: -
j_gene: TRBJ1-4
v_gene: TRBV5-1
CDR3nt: TGCGCCAGTGGAGGGGACGGGATTCAAAAACTGTTTTTT
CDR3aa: CASGGDGIQKLFF

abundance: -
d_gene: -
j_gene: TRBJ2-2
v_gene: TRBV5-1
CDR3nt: TGCGCCAGCAATCCCTCGGCCACGAACACCGGGGAGCTGTTTTTT
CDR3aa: CASNPSATNTGELFF

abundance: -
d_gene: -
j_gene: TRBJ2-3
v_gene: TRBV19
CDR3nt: TGTGCCAGTAGTGACCCCCTTACGCAGTATTTT
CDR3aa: CASSDPLTQYF

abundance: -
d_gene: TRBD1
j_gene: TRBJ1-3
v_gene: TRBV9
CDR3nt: TGTGCCAGCAGCGCCCCCGGGACAGGGGTTCTCTCGGGAAACACCATATATTTT
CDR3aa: CASSAPGTGVLSGNTIYF

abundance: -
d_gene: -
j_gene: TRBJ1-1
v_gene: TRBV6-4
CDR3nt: TGTGCCAGCAGTCTTAACCCACGGGGACCCTCTGAAGCTTTCTTT
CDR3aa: CASSLNPRGPSEAFF

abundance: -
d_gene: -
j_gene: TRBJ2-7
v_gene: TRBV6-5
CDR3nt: TGTGCCAGCAGTCCCTGGGGGGTGTCCCCCGAGCAGTACTTC
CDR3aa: CASSPWGVSPEQYF

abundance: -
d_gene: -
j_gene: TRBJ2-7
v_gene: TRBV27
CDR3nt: TGTGCCAGCAAAAGGGCGGGATACTACGAGCAGTACTTC
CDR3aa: CASKRAGYYEQYF

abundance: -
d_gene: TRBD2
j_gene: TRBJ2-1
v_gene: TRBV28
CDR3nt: TGTGCCAGCAGTTTCGAGCGGGGGGGCGGCGTCCATGAGCAGTTCTTC
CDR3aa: CASSFERGGGVHEQFF

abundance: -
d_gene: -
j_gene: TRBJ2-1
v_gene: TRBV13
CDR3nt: TGTGCCAGCAGCAGCCCGATGGACTACAATGAGCAGTTCTTC
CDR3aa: CASSSPMDYNEQFF

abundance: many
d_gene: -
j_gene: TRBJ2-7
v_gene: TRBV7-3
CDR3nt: TGTGCCAGCAGTTACCACCCAGGCGAGCAGTACTTC
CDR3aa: CASSYHPGEQYF

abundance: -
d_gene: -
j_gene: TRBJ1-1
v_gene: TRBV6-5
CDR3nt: TGTGCCAGCAGTACAGGGTCGATCACTGAAGCTTTCTTT
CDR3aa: CASSTGSITEAFF

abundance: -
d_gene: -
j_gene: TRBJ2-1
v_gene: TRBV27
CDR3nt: TGTGCCAGCGCAAACCGAATGGGTGAGCAGTTCTTC
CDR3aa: CASANRMGEQFF

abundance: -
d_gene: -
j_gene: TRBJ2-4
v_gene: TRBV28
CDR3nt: TGTGCCAGCAGTTTAAAGTTAGTCCTAGCCAAAAACATTCAGTACTTC
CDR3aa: CASSLKLVLAKNIQYF

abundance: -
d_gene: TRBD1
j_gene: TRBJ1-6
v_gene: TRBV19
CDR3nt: TGTGCCAGTAGAAGGGGACAGAATGCCAATTCACCCCTCCACTTT
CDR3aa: CASRRGQNANSPLHF

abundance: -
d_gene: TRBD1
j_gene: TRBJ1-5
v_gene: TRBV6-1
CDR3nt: TGTGCCAGCAGTGAACGTGGACAGGGGGACAATCAGCCCCAGCATTTT
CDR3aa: CASSERGQGDNQPQHF

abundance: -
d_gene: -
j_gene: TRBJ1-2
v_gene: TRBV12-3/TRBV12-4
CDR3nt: TGTGCCAGCAGTTTAGGGGCAAGCTATGGCTACACCTTC
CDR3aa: CASSLGASYGYTF

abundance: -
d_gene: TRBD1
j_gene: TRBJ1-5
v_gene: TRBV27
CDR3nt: TGTGCCAGCAGTTTGGGGACAGGGGGGCAAGTTAGCAATCAGCCCCAGCATTTT
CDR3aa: CASSLGTGGQVSNQPQHF

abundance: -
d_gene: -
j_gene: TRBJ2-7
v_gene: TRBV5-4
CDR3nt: TGTGCCAGCAGCTTGGCCGTTGCAGGGGCCTACGAGCAGTACTTC
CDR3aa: CASSLAVAGAYEQYF

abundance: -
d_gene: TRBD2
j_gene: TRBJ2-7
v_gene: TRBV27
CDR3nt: TGTGCCAGCAGTTCCATGTTCCCGTCCGGGACTAGCTCCTACGAGCAGTACTTC
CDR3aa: CASSSMFPSGTSSYEQYF

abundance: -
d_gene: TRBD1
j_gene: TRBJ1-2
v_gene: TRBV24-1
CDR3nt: TGTGCCACCAGTGAGACCGGGACAGGGGGCGTCAACTATGGCTACACCTTC
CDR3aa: CATSETGTGGVNYGYTF

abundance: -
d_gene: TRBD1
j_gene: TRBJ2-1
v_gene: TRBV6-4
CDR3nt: TGTGCCAGCAGGAAAGGACAGGGACAATACAATGAGCAGTTCTTC
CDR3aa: CASRKGQGQYNEQFF

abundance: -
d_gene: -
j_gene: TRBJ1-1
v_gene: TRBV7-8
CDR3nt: TGTGCCAGCAGCTTGGGCAGTCCGAACACTGAAGCTTTCTTT
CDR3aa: CASSLGSPNTEAFF

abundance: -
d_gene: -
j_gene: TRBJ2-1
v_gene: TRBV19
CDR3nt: TGTGCCAGTAGTATGAAATCCTACAATGAGCAGTTCTTC
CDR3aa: CASSMKSYNEQFF

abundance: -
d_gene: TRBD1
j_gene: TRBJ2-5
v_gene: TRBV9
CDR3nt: TGTGCCAGCAGCGTGACAGGGGGGGAAGAGACCCAGTACTTC
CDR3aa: CASSVTGGEETQYF

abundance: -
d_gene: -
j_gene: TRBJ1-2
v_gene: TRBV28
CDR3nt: TGTGCCAGCAGTCAAAACGGCTTAAACTATGGCTACACCTTC
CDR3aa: CASSQNGLNYGYTF

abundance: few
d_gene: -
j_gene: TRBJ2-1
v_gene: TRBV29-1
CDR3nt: TGCAGCGGAGGGGGAAATGAGCAGTTCTTC
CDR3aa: CSGGGNEQFF

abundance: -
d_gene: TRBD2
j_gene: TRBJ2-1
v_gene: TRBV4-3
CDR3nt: TGCGCCAGCAGCCAAGGGTCTAGCGGGAGGGACCATGAGCAGTTCTTC
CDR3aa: CASSQGSSGRDHEQFF

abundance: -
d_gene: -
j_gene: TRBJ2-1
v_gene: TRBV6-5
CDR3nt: TGTGCCAGCAGGCAACTAGGGGGGCCGGAGCAGTTCTTC
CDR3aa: CASRQLGGPEQFF

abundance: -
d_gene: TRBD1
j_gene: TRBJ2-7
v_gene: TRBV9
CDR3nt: TGTGCCAGCAGCGTGGGGACAGGGATTTACGAGCAGTACTTC
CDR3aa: CASSVGTGIYEQYF

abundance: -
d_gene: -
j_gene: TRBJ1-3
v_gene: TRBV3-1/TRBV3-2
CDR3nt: TGTGCCAGCAGCCAAGAACAGGTTTCGGGAAACACCATATATTTT
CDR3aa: CASSQEQVSGNTIYF

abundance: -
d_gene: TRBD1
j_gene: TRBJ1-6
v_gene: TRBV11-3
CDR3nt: TGTGCCAGCAGCTTAGGTATGCTACAGGGGTGGGATAATTCACCCCTCCACTTT
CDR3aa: CASSLGMLQGWDNSPLHF

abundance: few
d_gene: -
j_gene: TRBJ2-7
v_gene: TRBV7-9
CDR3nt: TGTGCCAGCAGCCCGGACTACTACGAGCAGTACTTC
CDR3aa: CASSPDYYEQYF

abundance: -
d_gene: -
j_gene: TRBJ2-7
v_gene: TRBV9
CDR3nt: TGTGCCAGCAGCGCCCCCGGGGGAGAGACTACCTACGAGCAGTACTTC
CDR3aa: CASSAPGGETTYEQYF

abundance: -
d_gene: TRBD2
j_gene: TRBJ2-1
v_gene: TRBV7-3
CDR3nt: TGTGCCAGCAGCTTAGCGGGAGGGCCAAGTCCCTACAATGAGCAGTTCTTC
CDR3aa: CASSLAGGPSPYNEQFF

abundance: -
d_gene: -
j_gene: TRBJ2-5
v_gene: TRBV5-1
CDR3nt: TGCGCCAGCAGCCGCAGGGTTGGCGAGACCCAGTACTTC
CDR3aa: CASSRRVGETQYF

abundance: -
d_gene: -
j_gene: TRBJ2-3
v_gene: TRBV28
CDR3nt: TGTGCCAGCAGTTCGACTGTGGATACGCAGTATTTT
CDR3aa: CASSSTVDTQYF

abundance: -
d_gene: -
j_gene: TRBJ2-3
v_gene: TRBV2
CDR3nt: TGTGCCAGCCATGGGAAGGGGGGTAGCACAGATACGCAGTATTTT
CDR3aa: CASHGKGGSTDTQYF

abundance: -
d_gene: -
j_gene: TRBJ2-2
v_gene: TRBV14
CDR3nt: TGTGCCAGCAGCCAAGGGGGCAGCACCGGGGAGCTGTTTTTT
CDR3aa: CASSQGGSTGELFF

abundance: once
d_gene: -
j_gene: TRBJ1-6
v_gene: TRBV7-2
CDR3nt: TGTGCCAGCAGCGTGCGCGGATTAGCCTCCTATAATTCACCCCTCCACTTT
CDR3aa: CASSVRGLASYNSPLHF

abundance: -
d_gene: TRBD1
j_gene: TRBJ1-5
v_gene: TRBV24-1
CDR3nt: TGTGCCACCAGTGACGGAGGGACAGTTAGCAATCAGCCCCAGCATTTT
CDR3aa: CATSDGGTVSNQPQHF

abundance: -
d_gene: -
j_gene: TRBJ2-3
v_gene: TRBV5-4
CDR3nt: TGTGCCAGCAGCTTGGCGGACTTGCCCACAGATACGCAGTATTTT
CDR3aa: CASSLADLPTDTQYF

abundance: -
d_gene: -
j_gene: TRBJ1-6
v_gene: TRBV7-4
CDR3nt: TGTGCCAGCAGCACAAACACCGGGACACACAATAATTCACCCCTCCACTTT
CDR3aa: CASSTNTGTHNNSPLHF

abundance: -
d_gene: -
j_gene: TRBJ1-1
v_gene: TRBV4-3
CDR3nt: TGCGCCAGCGGCATCGATTCGAACACTGAAGCTTTCTTT
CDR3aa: CASGIDSNTEAFF

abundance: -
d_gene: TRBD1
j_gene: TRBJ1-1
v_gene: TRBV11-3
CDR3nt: TGTGCCAGCAGCTTAGCCGGGACAGAACCCCATGAAGCTTTCTTT
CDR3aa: CASSLAGTEPHEAFF